The clone carrying this TCR beta chain was picked up a small number of times. The target antigen is unknown. V shed 8 bases and J shed 5 bases, with 16 bases lying between them. This CDR3 contains 12 residues. Germline CDR1 DFQATT, CDR2 SNEGSKA (reference sequence). Extraction of total RNA produced a minimum of 5 micrograms from each sample. This entry comes from a study of blood T cells in healthy people across ages. The study, taken as a whole, reports: Lack of knowledge of donor CMV status possibly confounded expanded clonotype changes.

For the second PCR, which ran for about 7 to 11 cycles, a sample-barcoded 5' primer and a J-beta primer mix were used. Every molecule of cDNA carried a tag from a template-switch adaptor with 12 random nucleotides. TCRdb processed the 5' RACE reads anew with MiXCR; each CDR3 protein has one entry. The sample has about 780,000 distinct CDR3 sequences; approximately 67% are singletons. Sequenced material: blood. J is TRBJ2-7 and V is TRBV20-1, with D tentatively TRBD2 (7 bases). This TCR was recovered from a man aged 25 to 45 in good health. This CDR3 reads CSPRGGRNEQYF. The CDR3 nucleotides read TGCAGTCCAAGGGGGGGCAGGAACGAGCAGTACTTC.